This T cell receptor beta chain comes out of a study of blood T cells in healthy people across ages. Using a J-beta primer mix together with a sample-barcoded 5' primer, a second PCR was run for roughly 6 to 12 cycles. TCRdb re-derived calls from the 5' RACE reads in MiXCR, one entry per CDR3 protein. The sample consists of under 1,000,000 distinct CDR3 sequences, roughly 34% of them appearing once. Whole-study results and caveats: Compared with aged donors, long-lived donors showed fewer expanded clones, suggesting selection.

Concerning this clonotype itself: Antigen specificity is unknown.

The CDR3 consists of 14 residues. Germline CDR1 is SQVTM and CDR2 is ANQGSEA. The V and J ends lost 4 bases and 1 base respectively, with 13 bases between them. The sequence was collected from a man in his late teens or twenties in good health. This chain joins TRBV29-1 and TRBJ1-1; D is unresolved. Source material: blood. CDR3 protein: CSVVYGSANTEAFF. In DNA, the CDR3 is TGCAGCGTTGTTTACGGGAGTGCGAACACTGAAGCTTTCTTT.